The 28 T cell receptor beta chains given below trace back to one sample, sequenced in a study of blood T cell repertoires in COVID-19. The data were produced by immunoSEQ multiplex PCR, yet TCRdb's version contains in-frame clones alone and is incomplete. The data contain 180,000 or so clones, 86% of them singletons. The sample was PBMCs or T cells enriched from blood (not recorded which). The receptor source for this set is a woman aged 25 to 45 who had recovered from COVID-19.

This chain links TRBV29-1 with TRBJ2-1; TRBD2 aligns across 7 bases. The CDR3 length is 14 residues. The V gene's germline CDR1 is SQVTM and CDR2 ANQGSEA. With 3 bases clipped from V and 8 bases from J, the junction kept 10 bases outside the gene matches. The CDR3 nucleotides are TGCAGCGTTGACGAGCGGGGCGGTAGGGATGAGCAGTTCTTC. As protein: CSVDERGGRDEQFF.

The chain has TRBV28 and TRBJ2-7; 11 bases line up with TRBD2. Germline CDR1 MDHEN, CDR2 SYDVKM. Unmatched junction bases numbered 7, after V lost 9 bases and J lost 6 bases. The CDR3 length is 13 residues. The DNA of the CDR3 is TGTGCCAGTAAGACTAGCGGGAACCGCGAGCAGTACTTC. Translation gives CASKTSGNREQYF.

The chain joins TRBV5-1 to TRBJ2-7, with D possibly matching TRBD2 (5 bases). V dropped 2 bases and J dropped 0 bases, with 12 bases sitting between them. CDR3 length: 15 amino acids. From germline, CDR1 is SGHRS and CDR2 YFSETQ. CDR3 sequence: CASSFRAGLSYEQYF. The CDR3 nucleotides are TGCGCCAGCAGCTTCCGCGCGGGTCTCTCCTACGAGCAGTACTTC.

The chain couples TRBV19 to TRBJ1-1, with 9 bases matching TRBD1. Germline CDR1 reads LNHDA; CDR2 reads SQIVND (reference sequence). This CDR3 has 16 residues. With V trimmed by 7 bases and J by 3 bases, 12 bases remained unmatched. The DNA for the CDR3 is TGTGCCAGTATGTCACGAACAGGGGGCATCGACACTGAAGCTTTCTTT. Amino acid sequence: CASMSRTGGIDTEAFF.

This chain links TRBV7-9 with TRBJ1-2; D unclear. Trimming removed 5 bases at V and 5 bases at J, with 15 bases between. There are 14 residues in the CDR3. CDR1 is SEHNR, CDR2 FQNEAQ, per germline (reference sequence). Here the CDR3 DNA reads TGTGCCAGCAGCCCACAGATAGAATTATATGGCTACACCTTC. As protein: CASSPQIELYGYTF.

This clone was seen just once. The chain employs TRBV2 and TRBJ2-7, with D hard to call. This CDR3 is built from 12 residues. Looked up from germline, CDR1 is SNHLY and CDR2 is FYNNEI. The ends were cut back, 6 bases at V and 6 bases at J, with 12 bases in the middle. The CDR3 bases are TGTGCCAGCAGGTTTAGCAATGGCGAGCAGTACTTC. This encodes CASRFSNGEQYF.

Notes on this clone: Other nucleotide sequences in the sample specify the same CDR3. The chain employs TRBV18 and TRBJ2-7; 7 nucleotides line up with TRBD1. This CDR3 contains 14 residues. With V trimmed by 1 base and J by 2 bases, 2 bases remained unmatched. The germline CDR1 and CDR2 sequences are KGHSH and LQKENI. CDR3 sequence: CASSPRQGTYEQYF. DNA for the CDR3: TGTGCCAGCTCACCACGACAGGGAACCTACGAGCAGTACTTC.

This chain connects TRBV18 to TRBJ2-1; TRBD2 is a possible D gene (6 bases). The CDR3 consists of 18 residues. Germline assignment: CDR1 KGHSH and CDR2 LQKENI. V lost 0 bases and J lost 6, with 21 bases in between. The CDR3 DNA reads TGTGCCAGCTCACCACCTTATAGCGGCCAGGACGGACGCAATGAGCAGTTCTTC. This gives the protein CASSPPYSGQDGRNEQFF.

This clone was seen only once. The chain has TRBV10-2 and TRBJ2-7; 7 bases are a match to TRBD2. The trim removed 4 bases at V and 7 bases at J, leaving 7 bases unmatched. The CDR3 has 13 residues. Germline values: CDR1 WSHSY, CDR2 SAAADI. The DNA for the CDR3 is TGCGCCAGCAGTGCGGCGGGAGAAGGGGAGCAGTACTTC. This encodes CASSAAGEGEQYF.

The gene calls are TRBV28 and TRBJ1-5, with a weak D call TRBD1 (6 bases). CDR3 length: 12 residues. Germline V gives CDR1 MDHEN, CDR2 SYDVKM. V was pared by 8 bases and J by 6 bases, with 11 bases between. The CDR3 sequence is CASGNRVQPQHF. In DNA form, the CDR3 reads TGTGCCAGCGGGAACAGGGTTCAGCCCCAGCATTTT.

The chain recombines TRBV10-2 with TRBJ2-3; TRBD1 matches 9 bases. The germline V gene has CDR1 WSHSY and CDR2 SAAADI. The CDR3 totals 15 residues. The V segment lost 4 bases and the J segment 2 bases; nucleotides outside the gene matches: 4. CDR3 sequence (DNA): TGCGCCAGCAGTGCGAACAGGGGGCCCACAGATACGCAGTATTTT. The encoded protein is CASSANRGPTDTQYF.

The chain uses TRBV14 and TRBJ1-1, with 7 positions matching TRBD1. V gave up 0 bases and J gave up 0 bases; unmatched junction bases: 4. Per germline, CDR1 SGHDN and CDR2 FVKESK. This CDR3 is built from 16 residues. Written as DNA, the CDR3 is TGTGCCAGCAGCCAAGACCCGGGACAGATGAACACTGAAGCTTTCTTT. It encodes CASSQDPGQMNTEAFF.

V is TRBV20-1 and J is TRBJ2-7; 7 nucleotides line up with TRBD2. V shed 3 bases, J shed 2 bases, and the junction held 10 bases outside the gene matches. Germline V gene lookup returns CDR1 DFQATT and CDR2 SNEGSKA (reference sequence). This CDR3 has 15 amino acids. The CDR3 here is CSASRSSGTPYEQYF. As DNA, the CDR3 is TGCAGTGCTAGTCGGTCTAGCGGAACTCCCTACGAGCAGTACTTC.

The chain uses TRBV29-1 and TRBJ2-3; 8 bases line up with TRBD2. V was pared by 5 bases and J by 6 bases, with 10 bases of the junction left unmatched. This CDR3 contains 14 residues. Germline V gene lookup returns CDR1 SQVTM and CDR2 ANQGSEA. CDR3 amino acids: CSVLVGRAADTQYF. The CDR3 coding sequence is TGCAGCGTTCTGGTCGGGAGGGCCGCGGATACGCAGTATTTT.

This clone appeared a single time. The chain is built from TRBV7-8 and TRBJ2-1, with TRBD2 identical over 8 bases. V dropped 5 bases and J dropped 2; count of bases not matched to a gene: 8. There are 16 residues in the CDR3. Germline V lookup: CDR1 SGHVS, CDR2 FQNEAQ. The CDR3 here is CASSHYSGEPYNEQFF. The CDR3 DNA is TGTGCCAGCAGCCACTATAGCGGGGAACCCTACAATGAGCAGTTCTTC.

J is TRBJ2-7 and V is TRBV11-2, with 8 nucleotides matching TRBD1. Germline CDR1 reads SGHAT; CDR2 reads FQNNGV. Losses at the gene ends were 4 bases for V and 3 bases for J; bases not matched to a gene: 8. The CDR3 is 15 amino acids. As DNA, the CDR3 is TGTGCCAGCAGCTACGGGACAGGAGTTTACTACGAGCAGTACTTC. Translated: CASSYGTGVYYEQYF.

The genes are TRBV29-1 and TRBJ2-1; TRBD1 matches at 8 bases. Trimming cost V 3 bases and J 9 bases; bases outside gene matches: 10. From germline, CDR1 is SQVTM and CDR2 ANQGSEA. This CDR3 is built from 14 residues. The CDR3 loop reads CSVDGQGYPSEQFF. DNA of the CDR3: TGCAGCGTTGACGGACAGGGCTACCCAAGTGAGCAGTTCTTC.

The chain carries TRBV2 and TRBJ1-1; 8 bases fit TRBD1. The CDR3 runs 16 residues. Germline CDR1 SNHLY, CDR2 FYNNEI. Trimming removed 0 bases from V and 1 base from J; junction bases left unmatched: 4. The CDR3 nucleotides read TGTGCCAGCAGTGAAGCGATTACAGGGGGGAACACTGAAGCTTTCTTT. This encodes CASSEAITGGNTEAFF.

The chain has TRBV9 and TRBJ2-7, with D possibly matching TRBD2 (5 bases). The CDR3 contains 14 residues. The germline V and J ends were trimmed by 0 bases and 4 bases, with 11 bases remaining between them. Germline CDR1 is SGDLS and CDR2 is YYNGEE. The CDR3 sequence is CASSVALGGYEQYF. The CDR3 DNA reads as TGTGCCAGCAGCGTAGCACTAGGTGGGTACGAGCAGTACTTC.

The chain joins TRBV19 to TRBJ1-1; TRBD1 is a possible D gene (6 bases). The germline gives CDR1 LNHDA, CDR2 SQIVND (reference sequence). This CDR3 has 16 amino acids. Trimming took off 3 bases at V and 2 bases at J, with 16 bases between the two ends. CDR3 nucleotide sequence: TGTGCCAGTAGTATGAGGGGGGGTGGAAACAACACTGAAGCTTTCTTT. This gives the protein CASSMRGGGNNTEAFF.

To note about this clone: Distinct nucleotide sequences in the sample also encode this CDR3. The V gene is TRBV11-2, the J gene TRBJ2-3; the D gene is possibly TRBD2 (6 bases). Germline CDR1 reads SGHAT; CDR2 reads FQNNGV. V shed 0 bases and J shed 3 bases, with 16 bases lying between them. This CDR3 has 17 amino acids. This CDR3 reads CASSLDPRGRGTDTQYF. CDR3 DNA sequence: TGTGCCAGCAGCTTAGACCCCCGGGGGAGAGGAACAGATACGCAGTATTTT.

Comment on this clone: The junction shows a germline mismatch at one end, possibly a read error. The V call is TRBV5-6, the J call TRBJ1-1; TRBD1 aligns across 8 bases. This CDR3 is 14 amino acids long. From germline, CDR1 is SGHDT and CDR2 YYEEEE. The CDR3 bases are TGTGCCAGCACCTTGACAGGGGCTAACACTGAAGCTTTCTTT. Protein: CASTLTGANTEAFF.

This clone was counted once. The chain has TRBV15 and TRBJ2-1; D unresolved. The CDR3 loop spans 14 amino acids. The germline CDR1 and CDR2 sequences are LNHNV and YYDKDF (reference sequence). The germline V and J ends were trimmed by 6 bases and 0 bases, with 9 bases remaining between them. CDR3 in amino acids: CATRVGGSYNEQFF. For the CDR3, the DNA is TGTGCCACCAGAGTTGGCGGCTCCTACAATGAGCAGTTCTTC.

This sequence joins TRBV7-9 and TRBJ2-7; D is perhaps TRBD1 (5 bases). V lost 5 bases and J lost 4, with 9 bases in between. The CDR3 is made up of 12 amino acids. Germline V gene data show CDR1 as SEHNR and CDR2 as FQNEAQ (reference sequence). CDR3 sequence (DNA): TGTGCCAGCAGCCAACAGGATTACGAGCAGTACTTC. It encodes CASSQQDYEQYF. Using reference TRBV7-9 and TRBJ2-7 for the parts outside the CDR3, the full variable domain is DTGVSQNPRHKITKRGQNVTFRCDPISEHNRLYWYRQTLGQGPEFLTYFQNEAQLEKSRLLSDRFSAERPKGSFSTLEIQRTEQGDSAMYLCASSQQDYEQYFGPGTRLTVT.

This chain joins TRBV24-1 and TRBJ1-6; no definite D call. The CDR3 length is 13 residues. V shed 7 bases and J shed 5 bases, with 8 bases lying between them. Germline-derived CDR1 and CDR2 are KGHDR and SFDVKD. The CDR3 coding sequence is TGTGCCACCAGCCGGGGTGATAATTCACCCCTCCACTTT. Translating it yields CATSRGDNSPLHF.

CDR3 amino acids: CASSPFGPDDFYEQYF. In nucleotides, the CDR3 is TGTGCCAGCAGCCCCTTTGGGCCCGATGATTTCTACGAGCAGTACTTC. The chain uses TRBV3-1 (or the pseudogene TRBV3-2) and TRBJ2-7, with D unclear. This CDR3 spans 16 amino acids. Germline CDR1 LGHDT, CDR2 YNNKEL (reference sequence). V was shortened by 4 bases and J by 3 bases, with 19 bases between the two germline ends.

The V gene is TRBV11-2, the J gene TRBJ1-2, with 9 bases aligning to TRBD1. Per the germline V gene, CDR1 is SGHAT and CDR2 is FQNNGV. V shed 4 bases and J 4 bases; nucleotides not matched to a gene: 4. The CDR3 length is 14 residues. CDR3 bases: TGTGCCAGCAGCTCGACGGACAGGGGCTATGGCTACACCTTC. It yields the protein CASSSTDRGYGYTF.

The chain combines TRBV15 with TRBJ2-3, with TRBD1 as a possible D gene (6 bases). Germline lookup yields CDR1 LNHNV and CDR2 YYDKDF (reference sequence). Trimming shortened V by 0 bases and J by 8 bases, and 6 bases separated the two germline ends. CDR3 size: 12 residues. The CDR3 bases are TGTGCCACCAGCAGAGACAGGGGTACGCAGTATTTT. Its protein product is CATSRDRGTQYF.